Listed below are T cell receptor beta chains from one sample, sequenced in a study. MiXCR was run by TCRdb on the 5' RACE reads, yielding one entry per CDR3 protein. The sample shows around 260 distinct CDR3 sequences, around an eighth of them seen only once. Sequenced sample: effector memory T cells from blood PBMCs. The receptors were gathered from a female donor with HIV. The CDR3 runs from the conserved cysteine through the conserved F or W. A D gene is named only where the DNA matches it firmly. The size of a clone is reported for some rows only, either as once, few or many, or as a class for expanded clones.

j_call,v_call,clone_size,d_call,cdr3_aa,cdr3_nt
TRBJ1-1,TRBV11-3,few,-,CASGWMNTEAFF,TGTGCCAGCGGCTGGATGAACACTGAAGCTTTCTTT
TRBJ2-2,TRBV6-1,few,-,CASRLGLAGELFF,TGTGCCAGCAGACTCGGGTTGGCCGGGGAGCTGTTTTTT
TRBJ1-1,TRBV6-5,large,-,CASSYSFVGASDTEAFF,TGTGCCAGCAGTTATAGTTTTGTGGGGGCGAGTGACACTGAAGCTTTCTTT
TRBJ2-7,TRBV11-3,-,-,CASSPVTSVTHEQYF,TGTGCCAGCAGCCCTGTAACGTCAGTTACGCACGAGCAGTACTTC
TRBJ2-2,TRBV6-5,-,-,CASSYTFPQGGTGELFF,TGTGCCAGCAGTTACACTTTCCCCCAGGGAGGCACCGGGGAGCTGTTTTTT
TRBJ2-3,TRBV5-1,-,-,CASSLDSVLGTDTQYF,TGCGCCAGCAGCTTGGATTCCGTTCTTGGCACAGATACGCAGTATTTT
TRBJ1-1,TRBV12-3/TRBV12-4,-,-,CASSVAGDTEAFF,TGTGCCAGCAGTGTCGCAGGGGACACTGAAGCTTTCTTT
TRBJ2-2,TRBV6-1,-,TRBD2,CASSISGANTGELFF,TGTGCCAGCAGTATCAGCGGGGCGAACACCGGGGAGCTGTTTTTT
TRBJ2-1,TRBV6-1,hyperexpanded,TRBD2,CASSAAGGNSYNEQFF,TGTGCCAGCAGTGCGGCGGGAGGGAATTCCTACAATGAGCAGTTCTTC
TRBJ2-1,TRBV5-1,hyperexpanded,TRBD2,CASTRTSGNDEQFF,TGCGCCAGCACCCGGACTAGCGGGAATGATGAGCAGTTCTTC
TRBJ2-1,TRBV5-6,few,-,CASSLRGAGDNEQFF,TGTGCCAGCAGCTTGAGGGGGGCCGGCGACAATGAGCAGTTCTTC
TRBJ2-3,TRBV5-4,-,TRBD1,CASSFDRGTDTQYF,TGTGCCAGCAGCTTCGACAGGGGGACAGATACGCAGTATTTT
TRBJ2-1,TRBV20-1,few,-,CSAHANTKASRNEQFF,TGCAGTGCCCATGCCAACACAAAGGCGAGTCGGAATGAGCAGTTCTTC
TRBJ1-4,TRBV5-1,large,TRBD1,CASSLIGTDEKLFF,TGCGCCAGCAGCTTGATCGGGACAGATGAAAAACTGTTTTTT
TRBJ1-1,TRBV12-3/TRBV12-4,-,-,CASNPIGTNTEAFF,TGTGCCAGCAACCCTATAGGGACGAACACTGAAGCTTTCTTT
TRBJ1-5,TRBV15,-,-,CATSRSTGNQPQHF,TGTGCCACCAGCAGGTCGACAGGCAATCAGCCCCAGCATTTT